This TCR beta chain was sequenced in a study of siplizumab effects on memory and regulatory T cells. Overall study findings and caveats: Most proliferating CD4+ or CD8+ clones, roughly 75-95%, had no naive or memory assignment. Apparently key alloresponse contributors, naive T cells also seemed more diverse than memory cells. Just a small share of alloreactive clones was traced back to unstimulated subsets.

Germline CDR1 is ENHRY and CDR2 is SYGVKD. V was cut by 6 bases and J by 8 bases, with 13 bases left in between. CDR3 length equals 13 residues. For this clone: Antigen: not known.

Assaying covered roughly 92,000 TCR templates per sample. The protocol was immunoSEQ multiplex PCR, while the TCRdb copy is restricted to in-frame clones and leaves out a portion. The sample has about 100,000 clones; about 93% are singletons. Sequences were obtained from Tregs sorted from blood. The source is a human donor in good health. The rearrangement uses TRBV10-3 and TRBJ1-4; D might be TRBD1 (5 bases). CDR3 coding DNA: TGTGCCATCAGCCCCAACGGGGGGGAAAAACTGTTTTTT. Protein sequence: CAISPNGGEKLFF.